These T cell receptor beta chains were read from a single sample in a study of blood T cell repertoires in COVID-19. TCRdb's table, derived via immunoSEQ multiplex PCR, lists solely in-frame clones and lacks some. The sample contains approximately 670,000 clones, over 80% of which appear only once. Sequenced: peripheral blood. Source of these receptors: a woman aged 18 to 35 with acute or convalescent COVID-19. Each CDR3 is given with its conserved first and last residue. The D gene is left open where the match is weak. Not every row has a clone size; where given, it reads once, few, many or a size class.

>-|-|TRBJ1-2|TRBV27
CASRVGIAGAGYTF
TGTGCCAGCAGGGTCGGTATCGCGGGGGCCGGCTACACCTTC
>TRBD1|-|TRBJ1-2|TRBV6-6
CAIQGGRSDGYTF
TGTGCCATACAAGGGGGCAGGTCGGATGGCTACACCTTC
>TRBD1|once|TRBJ1-1|TRBV11-2
CASSPRQGQTNTETFF
TGTGCCAGCAGCCCGCGGCAGGGACAGACGAACACTGAAACTTTCTTT
>-|-|TRBJ2-6|TRBV4-3
CASSASPGGDRVSGANVLTF
TGCGCCAGCAGCGCGTCCCCCGGGGGGGACAGGGTCTCTGGGGCCAACGTCCTGACTTTC
>-|once|TRBJ1-6|TRBV9
CASSVDGGPYNSPLHF
TGTGCCAGCAGCGTAGACGGGGGGCCTTATAATTCACCCCTCCACTTT
>-|-|TRBJ1-5|TRBV21-1
CARRRRRDSNQPQHF
TGTGCCAGAAGAAGAAGGCGGGACAGTAATCAGCCCCAGCATTTT
>-|-|TRBJ1-2|TRBV2
CASSVGRVVNYGYTF
TGTGCCAGCAGTGTCGGCAGGGTTGTTAACTATGGCTACACCTTC
>TRBD1|-|TRBJ2-7|TRBV5-5
CAGGQGLYEQYF
TGTGCCGGCGGACAGGGTCTCTACGAGCAGTACTTC
>-|-|TRBJ1-2|TRBV6-5
CASSRGMGYGYTF
TGTGCCAGCAGTCGGGGAATGGGCTATGGCTACACCTTC
>-|-|TRBJ1-1|TRBV9
CASNSGTPNTEAFF
TGTGCCAGCAACTCCGGGACACCGAACACTGAAGCTTTCTTT
>TRBD1|-|TRBJ1-4|TRBV18
CASSYYRGNEKLFF
TGTGCCAGCTCATACTACAGGGGGAATGAAAAACTGTTTTTT
>-|-|TRBJ1-1|TRBV6-5
CASRRQSEAFF
TGTGCCAGCAGGAGACAGTCTGAAGCTTTCTTT
>TRBD2|-|TRBJ2-3|TRBV19
CASSIGGGSTDTQYF
TGTGCCAGTAGTATAGGCGGGGGGAGCACAGATACGCAGTATTTT
>-|-|TRBJ1-2|TRBV2
CASSESTKLGGYTF
TGTGCCAGCAGTGAATCTACCAAATTGGGCGGCTACACCTTC
>-|-|TRBJ2-7|TRBV24-1
CATSPGRLHEQYF
TGTGCCACCAGCCCGGGGAGGTTACACGAGCAGTACTTC
>TRBD1|-|TRBJ1-2|TRBV4-2
CASSQEGGQGALNYGYTF
TGTGCCAGCAGCCAAGAAGGGGGACAGGGGGCGCTTAACTATGGCTACACCTTC
>-|-|TRBJ1-1|TRBV2
CATTLERHYNTEAFF
TGTGCCACAACCCTTGAACGACATTATAACACTGAAGCTTTCTTT
>-|once|TRBJ2-3|TRBV7-9
CASSLISTDTQYF
TGTGCCAGCAGCCTTATTAGCACAGATACGCAGTATTTT
>-|-|TRBJ2-3|TRBV19
CASSIGQAPTDTQYF
TGTGCCAGTAGTATAGGGCAGGCCCCCACAGATACGCAGTATTTT
>-|-|TRBJ1-6|TRBV5-1
CASSLVGSQPNSPLHF
TGCGCCAGCAGCTTGGTCGGGAGTCAACCGAATTCACCCCTCCACTTT
>-|-|TRBJ1-1|TRBV19
CASSAVANREAFF
TGTGCCAGTAGCGCGGTGGCGAATAGGGAAGCTTTCTTT
>TRBD1|-|TRBJ1-3|TRBV4-3
CASSQGRGLFGEGNTIYF
TGCGCCAGCAGCCAAGGCAGGGGGTTATTCGGCGAGGGAAACACCATATATTTT
>TRBD1|-|TRBJ1-2|TRBV6-5
CASSTGQGLGYTF
TGTGCCAGCAGTACGGGACAGGGGCTTGGCTACACCTTC
>-|-|TRBJ1-6|TRBV6-5
CASSYWGQVHSPLHF
TGTGCCAGCAGTTACTGGGGACAAGTTCACTCACCCCTCCACTTT
>-|-|TRBJ1-1|TRBV7-2
CASSLMTDTEAFF
TGTGCCAGCAGCTTAATGACAGACACTGAAGCTTTCTTT
>-|-|TRBJ1-2|TRBV18
CASSPPEGGYGGGYTF
TGTGCCAGCTCACCACCGGAAGGAGGGTACGGTGGAGGCTACACCTTC
>TRBD1|few|TRBJ2-7|TRBV7-3
CASSLAGTGGSQYF
TGTGCCAGCAGCTTAGCCGGGACAGGGGGCTCGCAGTACTTC